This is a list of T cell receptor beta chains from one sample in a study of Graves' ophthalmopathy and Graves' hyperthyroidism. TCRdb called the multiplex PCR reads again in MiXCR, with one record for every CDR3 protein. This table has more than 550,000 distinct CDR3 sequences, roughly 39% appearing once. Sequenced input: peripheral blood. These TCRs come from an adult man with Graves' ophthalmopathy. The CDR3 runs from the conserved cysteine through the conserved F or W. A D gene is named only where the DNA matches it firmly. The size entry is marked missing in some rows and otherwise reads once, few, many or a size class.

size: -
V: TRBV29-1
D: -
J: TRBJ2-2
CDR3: CSVEEQQGLKLFF
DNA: TGCAGCGTTGAAGAGCAGCAGGGCCTAAAGCTGTTTTTT

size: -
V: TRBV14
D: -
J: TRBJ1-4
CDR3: CASSQAGASTNEKLFF
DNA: TGTGCCAGCAGCCAGGCCGGGGCCTCAACTAATGAAAAACTGTTTTTT

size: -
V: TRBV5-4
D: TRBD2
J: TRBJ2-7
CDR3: CASSSGGGRYEQYF
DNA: TGTGCCAGCAGCTCTGGCGGGGGGCGCTACGAGCAGTACTTC

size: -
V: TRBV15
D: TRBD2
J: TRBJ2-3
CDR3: CATSVGTSGRSSTDTQYF
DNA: TGTGCCACCAGCGTCGGGACTAGCGGGAGGTCTAGCACAGATACGCAGTATTTT

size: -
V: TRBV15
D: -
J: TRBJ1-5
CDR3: CATSRVNHQAQHF
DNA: TGTGCCACCAGCAGAGTGAACCACCAAGCCCAGCATTTT

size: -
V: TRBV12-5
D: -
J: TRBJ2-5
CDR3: CASGILGRETQYF
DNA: TGTGCTAGTGGTATACTAGGGCGAGAGACCCAGTACTTC

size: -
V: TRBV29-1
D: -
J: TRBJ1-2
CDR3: CSVEWTANYGYTF
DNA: TGCAGCGTTGAATGGACAGCTAACTATGGCTACACCTTC

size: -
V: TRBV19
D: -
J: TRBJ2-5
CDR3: CASSIPGRIQETQYF
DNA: TGTGCCAGTAGTATACCGGGACGTATTCAAGAGACCCAGTACTTC

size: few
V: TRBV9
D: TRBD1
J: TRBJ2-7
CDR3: CASSPPGQAASYEQYF
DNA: TGTGCCAGCTCACCTCCAGGACAGGCCGCCTCCTACGAGCAGTACTTC

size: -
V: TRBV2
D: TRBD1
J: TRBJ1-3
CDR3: CASTPRTGLTGNTIYF
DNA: TGTGCCAGCACCCCCCGGACAGGTCTTACTGGAAACACCATATATTTT

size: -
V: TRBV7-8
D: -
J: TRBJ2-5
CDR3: CASSQDPQGLIYQETQYF
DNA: TGCGCCAGCAGCCAAGATCCCCAGGGATTAATATACCAAGAGACCCAGTACTTC

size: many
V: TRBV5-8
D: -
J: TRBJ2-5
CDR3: CASSFEPRETQYF
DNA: TGTGCCAGCAGCTTCGAACCGCGGGAGACCCAGTACTTC

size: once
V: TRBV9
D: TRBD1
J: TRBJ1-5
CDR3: CASSLQGVGQPQHF
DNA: TGTGCCAGCAGCTTACAGGGGGTGGGACAGCCCCAGCATTTT

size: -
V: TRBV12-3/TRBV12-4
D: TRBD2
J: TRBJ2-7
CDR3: CASSLALASSYEQYF
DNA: TGTGCCAGCAGTTTAGCACTAGCGAGCTCCTACGAGCAGTACTTC

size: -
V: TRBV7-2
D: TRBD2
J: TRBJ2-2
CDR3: CASSPGTSVGVGELFF
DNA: TGTGCCAGCTCCCCGGGGACTAGCGTCGGAGTCGGGGAGCTGTTTTTT

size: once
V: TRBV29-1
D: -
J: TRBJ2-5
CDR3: CSVEAGLKTQYF
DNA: TGCAGCGTAGAGGCGGGATTGAAGACCCAGTACTTC

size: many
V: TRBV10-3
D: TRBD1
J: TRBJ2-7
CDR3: CAISESYGTGEQYF
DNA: TGTGCCATCAGTGAGTCGTACGGGACAGGGGAGCAGTACTTC

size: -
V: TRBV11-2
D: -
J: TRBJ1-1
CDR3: CAAHAFSDTEAFF
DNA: TGTGCTGCTCACGCTTTTTCTGACACTGAAGCTTTCTTT

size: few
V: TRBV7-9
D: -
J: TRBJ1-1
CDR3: CASRSLELNTEAFF
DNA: TGTGCCAGCAGATCTCTAGAATTGAACACTGAAGCTTTCTTT

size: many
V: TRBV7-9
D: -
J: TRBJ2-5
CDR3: CASSPGTGQETQYF
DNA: TGTGCCAGCAGCCCCGGGACGGGTCAAGAGACCCAGTACTTC

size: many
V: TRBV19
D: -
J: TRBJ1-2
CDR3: CASSIQGSYGYTF
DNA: TGTGCCAGTAGTATCCAGGGATCCTATGGCTACACCTTC

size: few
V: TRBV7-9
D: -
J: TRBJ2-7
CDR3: CASSPRTGTSYEQYF
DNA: TGTGCCAGCAGCCCGCGGACGGGGACCTCCTACGAGCAGTACTTC

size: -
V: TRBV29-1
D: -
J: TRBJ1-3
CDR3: CSVGGHVNTIYF
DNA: TGCAGCGTTGGGGGACACGTGAACACCATATATTTT

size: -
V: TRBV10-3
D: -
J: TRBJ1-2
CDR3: CASSYRGGSNYGYTF
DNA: TGTGCCAGCAGTTATCGGGGGGGATCTAACTATGGCTACACCTTC

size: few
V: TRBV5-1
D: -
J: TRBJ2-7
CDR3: CASSLAREVREQYF
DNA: TGCGCCAGCAGCTTGGCCAGGGAAGTAAGAGAGCAGTACTTC

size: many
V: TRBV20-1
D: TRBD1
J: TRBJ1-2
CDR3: CSATSGQGYYGYTF
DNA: TGCAGTGCTACATCGGGACAGGGCTACTATGGCTACACCTTC

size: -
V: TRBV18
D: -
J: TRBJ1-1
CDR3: CASSPPTNTEAFF
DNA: TGTGCCAGCTCACCACCGACGAACACTGAAGCTTTCTTT

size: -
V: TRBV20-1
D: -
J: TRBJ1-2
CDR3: CSAIQQGWTNYGYTF
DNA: TGCAGTGCTATTCAACAGGGTTGGACTAACTATGGCTACACCTTC

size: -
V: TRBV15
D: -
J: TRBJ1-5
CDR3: CATSSYRQSNQPQHF
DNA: TGTGCCACCAGCAGTTACCGACAGAGCAATCAGCCCCAGCATTTT

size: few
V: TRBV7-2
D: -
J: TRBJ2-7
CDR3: CASSQDWRAFSYEQYF
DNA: TGCGCCAGCAGCCAAGATTGGAGGGCCTTCTCCTACGAGCAGTACTTC

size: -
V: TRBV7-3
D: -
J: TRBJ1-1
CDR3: CASSSANGGADRAFF
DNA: TGTGCCAGCAGCTCCGCGAACGGGGGCGCGGACCGAGCTTTCTTT

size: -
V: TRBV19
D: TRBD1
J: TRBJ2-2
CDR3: CASSISEQGFGELFF
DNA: TGTGCCAGTAGTATAAGTGAACAGGGGTTCGGGGAGCTGTTTTTT

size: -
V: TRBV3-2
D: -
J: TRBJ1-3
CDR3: CASSQWRSSSGNTIYF
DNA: TGTGCCAGCAGCCAATGGAGGTCTTCTTCTGGAAACACCATATATTTT

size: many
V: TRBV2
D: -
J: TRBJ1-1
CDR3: CASSDQGPEAFF
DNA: TGTGCCAGCAGTGATCAGGGGCCTGAAGCTTTCTTT

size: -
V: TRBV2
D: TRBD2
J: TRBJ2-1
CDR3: CASKGLAGGPSYNEQFF
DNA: TGTGCCAGCAAGGGACTAGCGGGAGGGCCATCCTACAATGAGCAGTTCTTC

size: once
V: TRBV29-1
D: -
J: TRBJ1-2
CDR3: CSLGAEDYGYTF
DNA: TGCAGCTTAGGGGCAGAGGACTATGGCTACACCTTC

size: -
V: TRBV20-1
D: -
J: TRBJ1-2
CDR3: CSARDNGKNYGYTF
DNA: TGCAGTGCTAGAGATAATGGGAAGAACTATGGCTACACCTTC

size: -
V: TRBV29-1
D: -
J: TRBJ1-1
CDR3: CSQDSRLNTEAFF
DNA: TGCAGCCAAGACAGCAGGTTGAACACTGAAGCTTTCTTT

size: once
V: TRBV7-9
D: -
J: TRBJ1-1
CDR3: CASSQGMGSTEAFF
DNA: TGTGCCAGCAGCCAAGGTATGGGAAGCACTGAAGCTTTCTTT

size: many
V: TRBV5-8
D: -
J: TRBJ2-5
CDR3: CASSRDSFARETQYF
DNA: TGTGCCAGCAGCCGTGACAGCTTTGCGCGGGAGACCCAGTACTTC

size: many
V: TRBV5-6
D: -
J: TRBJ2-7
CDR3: CASSRRGGSYEQYF
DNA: TGTGCCAGCAGCCGGCGGGGTGGGTCCTACGAGCAGTACTTC

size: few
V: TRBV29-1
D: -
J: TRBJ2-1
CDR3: CSVDRGGDEQFF
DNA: TGCAGCGTTGACAGGGGAGGAGATGAGCAGTTCTTC

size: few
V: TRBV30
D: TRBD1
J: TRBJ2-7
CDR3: CAWEGTGYEQYF
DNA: TGTGCCTGGGAGGGGACAGGCTACGAGCAGTACTTC

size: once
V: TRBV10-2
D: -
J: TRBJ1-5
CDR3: CASSEQQHQPQHF
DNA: TGCGCCAGCAGTGAACAGCAGCATCAGCCCCAGCATTTT

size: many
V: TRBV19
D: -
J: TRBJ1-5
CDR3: CASRLTVSNQPQHF
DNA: TGTGCCAGTAGGCTGACCGTAAGCAATCAGCCCCAGCATTTT

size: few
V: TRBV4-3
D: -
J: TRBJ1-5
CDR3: CASSQGRYQPQHF
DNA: TGCGCCAGCAGCCAAGGCCGTTATCAGCCCCAGCATTTT

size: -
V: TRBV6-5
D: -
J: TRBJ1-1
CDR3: CASRRGENGAFF
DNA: TGTGCCAGCAGAAGGGGAGAGAATGGAGCTTTCTTT

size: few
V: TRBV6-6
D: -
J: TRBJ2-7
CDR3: CASSRVRGEQYF
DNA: TGTGCCAGCAGCCGGGTGAGGGGAGAGCAGTACTTC

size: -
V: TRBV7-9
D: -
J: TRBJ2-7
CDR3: CASSPKTGSGDEQYF
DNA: TGTGCCAGCAGCCCGAAAACAGGGTCAGGAGACGAGCAGTACTTC

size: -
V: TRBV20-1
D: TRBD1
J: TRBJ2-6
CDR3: CSARLPGQGPSGANVLTF
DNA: TGCAGTGCTAGACTCCCGGGACAGGGACCCTCTGGGGCCAACGTCCTGACTTTC

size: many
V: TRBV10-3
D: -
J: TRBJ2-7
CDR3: CAISVVQSSYEQYF
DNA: TGTGCCATCAGTGTCGTCCAGAGCTCCTACGAGCAGTACTTC

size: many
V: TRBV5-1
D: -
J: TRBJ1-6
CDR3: CASSLDSLGSPLHF
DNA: TGCGCCAGCAGCTTGGACAGTTTAGGTTCACCCCTCCACTTT

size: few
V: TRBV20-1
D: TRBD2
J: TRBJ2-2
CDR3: CSARGGGSSTGELFF
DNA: TGCAGTGCTAGGGGGGGAGGGTCTAGTACCGGGGAGCTGTTTTTT

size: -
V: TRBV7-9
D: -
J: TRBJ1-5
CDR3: CASSNQGQPQHF
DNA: TGTGCCAGCAGCAACCAAGGACAGCCCCAGCATTTT

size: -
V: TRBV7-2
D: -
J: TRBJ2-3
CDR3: CASRPDVDTQYF
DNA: TGTGCCAGCAGGCCTGATGTGGATACGCAGTATTTT